This T cell receptor beta chain was captured by sequencing in a study of OX40 agonist ivuxolimab in advanced cancers. Assay used: immunoSEQ multiplex PCR; TCRdb lists only in-frame clones, some missing. In the table there are more than 50,000 clones, 87% of which are singletons. Of note for this clone: The junction shows a germline mismatch at one end, possibly a read error.

CDR1 and CDR2 from the germline V gene are MNHEY and SVGAGI. The CDR3 runs 16 residues. The V and J genes are TRBV6-5 and TRBJ1-2, with 9 bases that match TRBD1. This receptor was obtained from an adult with an advanced solid tumor such as melanoma, head and neck, liver or kidney cancer. The sequenced sample was CD4+ or CD8+ T cells sorted from blood, obtained in a trial of the OX40 agonist ivuxolimab. The CDR3 DNA reads as TGTGCCAGCACTTACTCCGGGACAGGGAGAGAGCGGGGCTACACCTTC. Its protein is CASTYSGTGRERGYTF.